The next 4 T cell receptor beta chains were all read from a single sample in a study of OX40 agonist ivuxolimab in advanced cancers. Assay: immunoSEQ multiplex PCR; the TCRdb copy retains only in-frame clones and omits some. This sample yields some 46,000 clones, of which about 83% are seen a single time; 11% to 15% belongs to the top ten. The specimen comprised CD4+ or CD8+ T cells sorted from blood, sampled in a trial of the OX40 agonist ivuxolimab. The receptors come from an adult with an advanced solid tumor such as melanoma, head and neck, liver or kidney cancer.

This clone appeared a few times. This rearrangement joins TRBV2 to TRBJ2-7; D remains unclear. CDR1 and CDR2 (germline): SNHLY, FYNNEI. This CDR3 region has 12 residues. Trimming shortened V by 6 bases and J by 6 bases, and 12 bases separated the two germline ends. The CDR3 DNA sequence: TGTGCCAGCAGCGGCGAGGTGGGCGAGCAGTACTTC. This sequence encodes CASSGEVGEQYF.

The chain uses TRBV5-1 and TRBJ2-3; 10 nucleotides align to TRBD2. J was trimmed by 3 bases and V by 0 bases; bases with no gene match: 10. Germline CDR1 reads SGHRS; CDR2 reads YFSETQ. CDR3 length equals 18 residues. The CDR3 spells CASSLALLAGAGTDTQYF. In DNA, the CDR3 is TGCGCCAGCAGCTTGGCCTTGCTAGCGGGAGCTGGGACAGATACGCAGTATTTT.

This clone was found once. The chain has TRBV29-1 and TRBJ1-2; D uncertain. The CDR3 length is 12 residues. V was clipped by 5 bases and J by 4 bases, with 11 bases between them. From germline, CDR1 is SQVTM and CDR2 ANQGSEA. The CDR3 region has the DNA TGCAGCGTTTCGTCCACCCCCTATGGCTACACCTTC. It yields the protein CSVSSTPYGYTF.

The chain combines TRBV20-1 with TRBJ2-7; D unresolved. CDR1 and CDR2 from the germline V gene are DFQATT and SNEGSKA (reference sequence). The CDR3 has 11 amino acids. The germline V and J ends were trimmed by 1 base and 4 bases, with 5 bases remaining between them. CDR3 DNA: TGCAGTGCTAGAGGTTCTTACGAGCAGTACTTC. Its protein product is CSARGSYEQYF.